A single sample gave rise to the 10 T cell receptor beta chains below, sequenced in a study of blood T cell repertoires in COVID-19. Here immunoSEQ multiplex PCR was the method, and the copy in TCRdb shows in-frame clones only, minus some. The sample has approximately 93,000 clones; about 90% are singletons. Sequenced material: peripheral blood. These receptors were taken from a human donor in a cohort sampled during active COVID-19.

This sequence joins TRBV3-1 (or the pseudogene TRBV3-2) and TRBJ2-2; D remains ambiguous. The CDR3 runs 15 residues. The germline V and J ends were trimmed by 5 bases and 0 bases, with 10 bases remaining between them. Germline loops: CDR1 LGHDT, CDR2 YNNKEL (reference sequence). Here the CDR3 DNA reads TGTGCCAGCAGCGCCGTGACTTCGAACACCGGGGAGCTGTTTTTT. It specifies CASSAVTSNTGELFF.

This chain links TRBV5-1 with TRBJ2-3, with 10 bases lining up with TRBD2. V lost 5 bases to trimming and J lost 3 bases; unmatched junction nucleotides: 6. The CDR3 runs to 15 residues. CDR1 and CDR2 from the germline V gene are SGHRS and YFSETQ. The CDR3 spells CASRGAGGPTDTQYF. The CDR3 DNA follows: TGCGCCAGCAGGGGAGCGGGAGGGCCGACAGATACGCAGTATTTT. Full variable domain (rest looked up from reference TRBV5-1 and TRBJ2-3): KAGVTQTPRYLIKTRGQQVTLSCSPISGHRSVSWYQQTPGQGLQFLFEYFSETQRNKGNFPGRFSGRQFSNSRSEMNVSTLELGDSALYLCASRGAGGPTDTQYFGPGTRLTVL.

The V call is TRBV7-8, the J call TRBJ1-2; possibly TRBD1 for D (6 bases). Trimming shortened V by 4 bases and J by 7 bases, and 13 bases separated the two germline ends. CDR3 length equals 13 residues. Per germline, CDR1 SGHVS and CDR2 FQNEAQ. The CDR3 loop reads CASSSQGLGGYTF. Written as DNA, the CDR3 is TGTGCCAGCAGCTCACAGGGCCTGGGTGGCTACACCTTC.

This chain connects TRBV18 to TRBJ1-2; 7 bases fit TRBD1. This CDR3 spans 16 amino acids. CDR1 KGHSH and CDR2 LQKENI come from the germline V gene. Trimming at V came to 3 bases and at J to 5 bases, leaving 12 bases not matched to a gene. CDR3 protein: CASSPRPTGDHYGYTF. The CDR3 nucleotides read TGTGCCAGCTCACCGCGGCCCACAGGGGATCATTATGGCTACACCTTC.

The chain has TRBV7-2 and TRBJ2-2, with TRBD1 matching over 10 bases. This CDR3 is built from 16 residues. V trimming: 5 bases; J trimming: 1 base; junction bases outside the gene matches: 4. CDR1 and CDR2 from the germline V gene are SGHTA and FQGNSA. Here the CDR3 DNA reads TGTGCCAGCAGCCACGGACAGGGGGTGAACACCGGGGAGCTGTTTTTT. It translates to CASSHGQGVNTGELFF.

This clone has a handful of counts. V gene TRBV7-9 combines with J gene TRBJ2-7; no clear D gene. The CDR3 totals 11 residues. The germline V and J ends were trimmed by 5 bases and 6 bases, with 8 bases remaining between them. Germline V gene sequence: CDR1 SEHNR, CDR2 FQNEAQ (reference sequence). The CDR3: CASSRNSEQYF. The CDR3 DNA follows: TGTGCCAGCAGCCGTAACAGCGAGCAGTACTTC.

The chain joins TRBV5-6 to TRBJ2-1; perhaps TRBD1 as D (5 bases). Germline CDR1 SGHDT, CDR2 YYEEEE. V was shortened by 4 bases and J by 8 bases, with 22 bases between the two germline ends. The CDR3 spans 16 residues. CDR3 region: CASSPGGQGGPYEQFF. In nucleotides, the CDR3 is TGTGCCAGCAGCCCGGGTGGCCAGGGTGGACCCTATGAGCAGTTCTTC.

J is TRBJ2-1 and V is TRBV18, with D possibly being TRBD2 (5 bases). This CDR3 has 15 amino acids. V lost 1 base and J 2 bases, leaving 9 bases between the germline ends. Germline V gene data show CDR1 as KGHSH and CDR2 as LQKENI. The CDR3: CASSPQRRAYNEQFF. In nucleotides, the CDR3 is TGTGCCAGCTCACCACAAAGGCGGGCCTACAATGAGCAGTTCTTC.

The rearrangement links TRBV10-2 to TRBJ2-7, with D hard to call. The CDR3 totals 10 residues. Germline CDR1 is WSHSY and CDR2 is SAAADI. V lost 2 bases and J 7 bases, leaving 3 bases between the germline ends. The CDR3 nucleotides read TGCGCCAGCAGTGAGCAGGAGCAGTACTTC. This encodes CASSEQEQYF.

The chain is built from TRBV7-2 and TRBJ2-7, with a weak D call TRBD1 (6 bases). This CDR3 is 15 amino acids long. CDR1 SGHTA and CDR2 FQGNSA come from the germline V gene. V shed 2 bases and J shed 1 base, with 12 bases lying between them. The CDR3 nucleotides are TGTGCCAGCAGCTTAAGGGGGATTCCTTCCTACGAGCAGTACTTC. Translated, it gives CASSLRGIPSYEQYF.